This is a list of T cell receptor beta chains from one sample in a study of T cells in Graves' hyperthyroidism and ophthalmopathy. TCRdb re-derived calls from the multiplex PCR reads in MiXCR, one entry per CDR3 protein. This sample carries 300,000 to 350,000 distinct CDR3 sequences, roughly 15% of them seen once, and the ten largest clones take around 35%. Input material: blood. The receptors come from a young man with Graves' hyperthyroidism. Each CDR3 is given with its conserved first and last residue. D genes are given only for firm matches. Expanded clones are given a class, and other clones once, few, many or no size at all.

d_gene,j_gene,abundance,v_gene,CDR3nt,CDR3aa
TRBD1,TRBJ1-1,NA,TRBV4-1,TGCGCCAGCAGCCAAGTGGGTTGGGACAGAGAGAACACTGAAGCTTTCTTT,CASSQVGWDRENTEAFF
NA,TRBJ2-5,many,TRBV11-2,TGTGCCAGCAACGACCCCCAGGGGCCCCAAGAGACCCAGTACTTC,CASNDPQGPQETQYF
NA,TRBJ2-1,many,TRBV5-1,TGCGCCAGCAGCTCGGACCCTGACAGTTCAGTGGAGTTCTTC,CASSSDPDSSVEFF
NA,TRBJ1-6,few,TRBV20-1,TGCAGTGCTGGAGGACGTAATCCTAATTCACCCCTCCACTTT,CSAGGRNPNSPLHF
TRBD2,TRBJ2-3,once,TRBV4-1,TGCGCCAGCAGCCAACGGACTAGCGGGAGTTCAGATACGCAGTATTTT,CASSQRTSGSSDTQYF
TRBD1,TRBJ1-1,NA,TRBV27,TGTGCCAGCAGTTTTGACAGGGGTGGAACTGAAGCTTTCTTT,CASSFDRGGTEAFF
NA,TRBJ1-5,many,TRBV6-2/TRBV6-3,TGTGCCAGCAGTTGGAGCGCTAGCAATCAGCCCCAGCATTTT,CASSWSASNQPQHF
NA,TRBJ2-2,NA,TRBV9,TGTGCCAGCAGCGTAGGGTCGGCCGGGGAGCTGTTTTTT,CASSVGSAGELFF
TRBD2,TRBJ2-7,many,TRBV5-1,TGCGCCAGCAGCTGGGATACTAGCGGCAACGAGCAGTACTTC,CASSWDTSGNEQYF
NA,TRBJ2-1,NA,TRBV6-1,TGTGCCAGCAGTGAAGGTTGGCTTGAGCAGTTCTTC,CASSEGWLEQFF
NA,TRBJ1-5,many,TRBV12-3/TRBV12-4,TGTGCCAGCAGTTCTGGGGGTATCAATCAGCCCCAGCATTTT,CASSSGGINQPQHF
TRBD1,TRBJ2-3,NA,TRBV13,TGTGCCAGCAGTCCCCTCCGACAGGGAACAGATACGCAGTATTTT,CASSPLRQGTDTQYF
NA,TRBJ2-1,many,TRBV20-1,TGCAGTGCTAGGGGCAGGGTCAATGAGCAGTTCTTC,CSARGRVNEQFF
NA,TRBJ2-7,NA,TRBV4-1,TGCGCCAGCAGCCGGCACACGGGTCCCTACGAGCAGTACTTC,CASSRHTGPYEQYF
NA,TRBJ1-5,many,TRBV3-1,TGTGCCAGCAGCCAATCGAGTGGAGGTCAGCCCCAGCATTTT,CASSQSSGGQPQHF
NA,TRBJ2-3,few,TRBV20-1,TGCAGTGCCCCGGACCGCCGCCGGGACACAGATACGCAGTATTTT,CSAPDRRRDTDTQYF
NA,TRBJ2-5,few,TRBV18,TGTGCCAGCTCACCCCAGCGCCAGACCCAGTACTTC,CASSPQRQTQYF
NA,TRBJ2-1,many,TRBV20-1,TGCAGTGCTAGCCCCTACAGGTCGTGGGCAGGCTACAATGAGCAGTTCTTC,CSASPYRSWAGYNEQFF
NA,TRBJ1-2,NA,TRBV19,TGTGCCTCCCAGGAGCACCCCTCCGGCTACACCTTC,CASQEHPSGYTF
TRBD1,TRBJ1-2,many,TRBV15,TGTGCCACCAGCACTACAGGGGTCGGCGGCTACACCTTC,CATSTTGVGGYTF
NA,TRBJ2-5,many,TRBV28,TGTGCCAGCAGTTTACCGGGGTCCGCACAAGAGACCCAGTACTTC,CASSLPGSAQETQYF
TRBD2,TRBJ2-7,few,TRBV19,TGTGCCAGTAGTCCCCGGGACTACGAGGTCTCCGAGCAGTACTTC,CASSPRDYEVSEQYF
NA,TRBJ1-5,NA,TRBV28,TGTGCCAGCAGAAGGGACGGTAGCAATCAGCCCCAGCATTTT,CASRRDGSNQPQHF
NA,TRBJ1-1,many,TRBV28,TGTGCCAGCAGTTCCATAGGGGGATTTGACACTGAAGCTTTCTTT,CASSSIGGFDTEAFF
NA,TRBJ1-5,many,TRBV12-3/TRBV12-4,TGTGCCAGCAGTTTAGGCAGGGCGAGCAATCAGCCCCAGCATTTT,CASSLGRASNQPQHF
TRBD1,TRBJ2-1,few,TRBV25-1,TGTGCCAGCAGTGAATGGGGGACAGGGGGTAGCAATGAGCAGTTCTTC,CASSEWGTGGSNEQFF
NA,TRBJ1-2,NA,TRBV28,TGTGCCAGCAGTTCCCCCACAGTCAACTATGGCTACACCTTC,CASSSPTVNYGYTF
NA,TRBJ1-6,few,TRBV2,TGTGCCAGCAGCCCGACGGAGGACTATAATTCACCCCTCCACTTT,CASSPTEDYNSPLHF
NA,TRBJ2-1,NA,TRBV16,TGTGCCAGCAGCCCGAACCTAAAGGACAGCAGCTCCTACAATGAGCAGTTCTTC,CASSPNLKDSSSYNEQFF
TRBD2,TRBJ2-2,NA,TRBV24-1,TGTGCCACCAGTGAAAGGGGACGACTAGCGGGAGTCTCCGACACCGGGGAGCTGTTTTTT,CATSERGRLAGVSDTGELFF
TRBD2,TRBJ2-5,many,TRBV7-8,TGTGCCAGCAGCACTTGGTCCACTATAGCGGGGGAGGAGACCCAGTACTTC,CASSTWSTIAGEETQYF
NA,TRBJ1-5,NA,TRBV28,TGTGCCAGCAACACCAATAATCAGCCCCAGCATTTT,CASNTNNQPQHF
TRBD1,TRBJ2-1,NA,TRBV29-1,TGCAGCGCACTAACCGGGACAGGGGTCGATGAGCAGTTCTTC,CSALTGTGVDEQFF
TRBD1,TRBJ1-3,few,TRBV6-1,TGTGCCAGCAGTGCCCTCGGGACAGTCTCTGGAAACACCATATATTTT,CASSALGTVSGNTIYF
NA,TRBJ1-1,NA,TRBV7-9,TGTGCCAGCAGCTTAGCGGGGGGTAGGACGCGGGCTTTCTTT,CASSLAGGRTRAFF
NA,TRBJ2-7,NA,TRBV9,TGTGCCAGCAGCGTAGAGCCGGCGGGCATTACTCCCTACGAGCAGTACTTC,CASSVEPAGITPYEQYF